The 24 T cell receptor beta chains listed next were all sequenced from one sample in a study of cytomegalovirus exposure and HLA in healthy donors. PCR employed 60 Vbeta and 13 Jbeta primers. Profiled with immunoSEQ multiplex PCR; TCRdb holds only in-frame clones, not every one. The table records some 190,000 clones, 74% of them present only once. Material for sequencing was PBMCs. All receptors derive from a woman between 25 and 40 years old in good health and CMV-seropositive.

The rearrangement uses TRBV7-8 and TRBJ1-2; unclear D gene. Trimming left V 5 bases short and J 5 bases short, with 21 bases between. Per germline, CDR1 SGHVS and CDR2 FQNEAQ. CDR3 length: 16 residues. The CDR3 protein is CASSPGWPPLVYGYTF. In DNA form, the CDR3 reads TGTGCCAGCAGCCCAGGATGGCCCCCTTTGGTATATGGCTACACCTTC.

This chain connects TRBV5-5 to TRBJ2-2; 7 bases match TRBD2. Germline trimming cut 2 bases from V and 7 bases from J; bases unmatched to any gene: 8. Germline CDR1 SGHKS, CDR2 YYEKEE (reference sequence). This CDR3 spans 15 amino acids. DNA of the CDR3: TGTGCCAGCAGCTTCGGGGGGAGTGGAATCGGGGAGCTGTTTTTT. Residues: CASSFGGSGIGELFF.

The rearrangement joins TRBV10-1 to TRBJ2-3, with 7 positions matching TRBD2. The CDR3 contains 14 residues. The germline V gene encodes CDR1 WNHNN and CDR2 SYGVQD (reference sequence). Trimming cost V 7 bases and J 6 bases; bases outside gene matches: 10. CDR3 sequence reads: CASKASGRPDTQYF. The CDR3 DNA reads TGCGCCAGCAAAGCTAGCGGCCGCCCGGATACGCAGTATTTT.

This chain connects TRBV19 to TRBJ2-1, with 7 bases matching TRBD1. With V trimmed by 5 bases and J by 4 bases, 8 bases remained unmatched. The germline V gene encodes CDR1 LNHDA and CDR2 SQIVND (reference sequence). The CDR3 consists of 15 residues. Here the CDR3 reads CASSVTGTEYNEQFF. The CDR3 bases are TGTGCCAGTAGTGTCACCGGGACAGAGTACAATGAGCAGTTCTTC.

The genes are TRBV28 and TRBJ1-5; possible D gene TRBD1, 5 bases. V lost 1 base and J lost 6, with 10 bases in between. The CDR3 is 14 residues long. From germline, CDR1 is MDHEN and CDR2 SYDVKM. The CDR3 protein is CASSLYGGGQPQHF. The CDR3 bases are TGTGCCAGCAGTTTATATGGGGGGGGTCAGCCCCAGCATTTT.

This clone occurred a few times. The chain couples TRBV12-5 to TRBJ2-3, with D tentatively TRBD1 (6 bases). The V and J ends lost 1 base and 2 bases respectively, with 10 bases between them. This CDR3 contains 15 residues. Germline values: CDR1 LGHNT, CDR2 FRNRAP. As DNA, the CDR3 is TGTGCTAGTGGTTTGGGACAGGCGTACACAGATACGCAGTATTTT. Amino acids: CASGLGQAYTDTQYF.

This chain joins TRBV6-5 and TRBJ2-7; 8 bases fit TRBD2. The CDR3 runs 15 residues. Looked up from germline, CDR1 is MNHEY and CDR2 is SVGAGI. Germline trimming cut 2 bases from V and 3 bases from J; bases unmatched to any gene: 6. DNA for the CDR3: TGTGCCAGCAGTTACGGTAGCGGGGCTCACTACGAGCAGTACTTC. Its protein is CASSYGSGAHYEQYF.

V and J are TRBV2 and TRBJ2-3, with 7 bases aligning to TRBD2. Trimming removed 8 bases from V and 5 bases from J; junction bases left unmatched: 16. The CDR3 sequence is 16 residues long. Per the germline V gene, CDR1 is SNHLY and CDR2 is FYNNEI. The CDR3 sequence is CASVTWGGGPIDTQYF. DNA of the CDR3: TGTGCCAGCGTCACCTGGGGGGGAGGGCCTATAGATACGCAGTATTTT.

V and J are TRBV5-1 and TRBJ2-3; 9 bases match TRBD2. J gave up 2 bases and V 5 bases, and 6 bases lay outside the gene matches. From germline, CDR1 is SGHRS and CDR2 YFSETQ. The CDR3 has 15 amino acids. For the CDR3, the DNA is TGCGCCAGCAGGTCAGCGGGAGGTTACACAGATACGCAGTATTTT. Encoded protein: CASRSAGGYTDTQYF. The entire variable domain, with the rest obtained from reference TRBV5-1 and TRBJ2-3, is as follows: KAGVTQTPRYLIKTRGQQVTLSCSPISGHRSVSWYQQTPGQGLQFLFEYFSETQRNKGNFPGRFSGRQFSNSRSEMNVSTLELGDSALYLCASRSAGGYTDTQYFGPGTRLTVL.

The CDR3 DNA reads as TGCGCCAGCAGCCCGAGGCCAGGGGGAGAGAACATTCAGTACTTC. It is translated as CASSPRPGGENIQYF. The V call is TRBV5-1, the J call TRBJ2-4, with 7 bases that match TRBD1. V lost 4 bases and J lost 7; bases outside the gene matches: 11. Germline CDR1 is SGHRS and CDR2 is YFSETQ. The CDR3 is 15 residues long.

This clone came up a few times. Other DNA sequences from this sample encode an identical CDR3 as well. The V and J genes are TRBV27 and TRBJ1-1; D is unresolved. Germline CDR1 is MNHEY and CDR2 is SMNVEV (reference sequence). CDR3 length equals 13 residues. The V end was cut by 2 bases, the J end by 2 bases, with 6 bases between. In nucleotides, the CDR3 is TGTGCCAGCAGTTTAGCAGGAAACACTGAAGCTTTCTTT. Amino acid sequence: CASSLAGNTEAFF.

This clone was observed a few times. This rearrangement joins TRBV6-6 to TRBJ1-2; D call uncertain. The CDR3 length is 13 residues. Germline V gene lookup returns CDR1 MNHNY and CDR2 SVGAGI (reference sequence). V was pared by 3 bases and J by 8 bases, with 13 bases between. The CDR3 loop reads CASSYQGSVGYTF. In DNA form, the CDR3 reads TGTGCCAGCAGTTATCAAGGGAGTGTAGGCTACACCTTC.

The V and J genes are TRBV2 and TRBJ2-7; D might be TRBD2 (7 bases). CDR1 and CDR2 from the germline V gene are SNHLY and FYNNEI. This CDR3 has 14 amino acids. The V end lost 2 bases, the J end lost 6 bases, and 14 bases lay between the germline ends. CDR3 coding DNA: TGTGCCAGCAGTGAATTGGGGGGGCTGGGCGAGCAGTACTTC. Its protein product is CASSELGGLGEQYF.

The chain uses TRBV27 and TRBJ2-7; unclear D gene. With 5 bases removed from V and 1 base from J, the gap between germline ends came to 9 bases. This CDR3 contains 13 residues. Germline CDR1 MNHEY, CDR2 SMNVEV (reference sequence). This chain's CDR3 is CASSTTNSYEQYF. Here the CDR3 DNA reads TGTGCCAGCAGTACGACAAATTCCTACGAGCAGTACTTC.

In this sample, this clone turned up once. The chain joins TRBV19 to TRBJ2-1; TRBD2 matches at 9 bases. With 7 bases clipped from V and 5 bases from J, the junction kept 6 bases outside the gene matches. Germline V CDR1 and CDR2: LNHDA, SQIVND (reference sequence). CDR3 size: 14 residues. The CDR3 is CASKLLAGNNEQFF. The CDR3 coding sequence is TGTGCCAGTAAGCTCCTAGCGGGAAACAATGAGCAGTTCTTC.

This clone appeared a few times. The chain uses TRBV7-9 and TRBJ1-5, with 7 positions matching TRBD1. The CDR3 totals 14 residues. The ends lost 3 bases at V and 2 bases at J; junction bases unmatched: 1. CDR1 is SEHNR and CDR2 is FQNEAQ in the germline V gene (reference sequence). The CDR3: CASSFGQGNQPQHF. For the CDR3, the DNA is TGTGCCAGCAGCTTTGGACAGGGCAATCAGCCCCAGCATTTT.

The chain uses TRBV10-1 and TRBJ2-7; 7 positions agree with TRBD2. V lost 4 bases and J lost 1; bases outside the gene matches: 1. The germline gives CDR1 WNHNN, CDR2 SYGVQD (reference sequence). There are 13 residues in the CDR3. CDR3 sequence: CASSGGGSYEQYF. CDR3 DNA sequence: TGCGCCAGCAGTGGCGGGGGTTCCTACGAGCAGTACTTC.

This chain uses TRBV2 with TRBJ2-1; TRBD1 or TRBD2 may be the D gene (5 bases each). CDR3 length: 17 amino acids. Germline CDR1 and CDR2: SNHLY and FYNNEI. Deletions cut 5 bases from V and 0 bases from J, with 17 bases between. The CDR3, as DNA: TGTGCCAGCAGTAAAGGGGTTGTGGGGAGCTCCTACAATGAGCAGTTCTTC. Protein sequence: CASSKGVVGSSYNEQFF.

The gene calls are TRBV6-1 and TRBJ2-7, with D possibly matching TRBD2 (5 bases). The length of the CDR3 is 15 residues. V was cut by 4 bases and J by 2 bases, with 15 bases left in between. Germline lookup yields CDR1 MNHNS and CDR2 SASEGT. CDR3 residues: CASSALRERTYEQYF. The CDR3 DNA follows: TGTGCCAGCAGTGCCCTGAGGGAGAGGACCTACGAGCAGTACTTC.

The V and J genes are TRBV28 and TRBJ2-5; TRBD1 matches at 10 bases. The end of the DNA is better explained by TRBJ2-7, so the J call may be wrong. Per the germline V gene, CDR1 is MDHEN and CDR2 is SYDVKM. The CDR3 is made up of 15 amino acids. The CDR3 is CASRSRTGGTYEQYF. The CDR3 coding sequence is TGTGCCAGCAGATCCCGGACAGGGGGTACCTACGAGCAGTACTTC.

The gene calls are TRBV6-6 and TRBJ1-5; 7 bases are shared with TRBD1. The CDR3 contains 13 residues. Per germline, CDR1 MNHNY and CDR2 SVGAGI (reference sequence). V was pared by 10 bases and J by 0 bases, with 3 bases of the junction left unmatched. DNA of the CDR3: TGTGCCACGACAGGGATTAGCAATCAGCCCCAGCATTTT. This sequence encodes CATTGISNQPQHF.

This sequence joins TRBV5-8 and TRBJ1-4; 7 bases line up with TRBD1. This CDR3 is built from 16 residues. The V and J ends lost 4 bases and 4 bases, in that order; junction bases with no gene match: 10. Germline V gene data show CDR1 as SGHTS and CDR2 as YDEGEE. The CDR3, as DNA: TGTGCCAGCAGCGCCCTTACAGGGGCCTTTAATGAAAAACTGTTTTTT. It encodes CASSALTGAFNEKLFF.

The V call is TRBV15, the J call TRBJ2-7, with D perhaps TRBD1 (5 bases). Germline loops: CDR1 LNHNV, CDR2 YYDKDF (reference sequence). The CDR3 covers 14 residues. Trimming cost V 1 base and J 5 bases, with 12 bases left between them. Here the CDR3 reads CATSRASGFDEQYF. The CDR3 nucleotides read TGTGCCACCAGCAGAGCGTCAGGGTTTGACGAGCAGTACTTC.

This clone was found once. The chain employs TRBV2 and TRBJ2-3; no firm D call. The CDR3 has 14 amino acids. V was cut by 7 bases and J by 2 bases, with 13 bases left in between. Germline loops: CDR1 SNHLY, CDR2 FYNNEI. Here the CDR3 reads CASTDSPNTDTQYF. DNA for the CDR3: TGTGCCAGCACCGACTCCCCGAACACAGATACGCAGTATTTT.